A single sample is the source of the 30 T cell receptor beta chains below, sequenced in a study of cytomegalovirus exposure and HLA in healthy donors. Repertoires were generated with immunoSEQ multiplex PCR, while TCRdb's copy carries only in-frame clones and drops some. This sample carries about 110,000 clones, approximately 94% of them seen once, and the ten largest clones take roughly 0.66%. Sequences were obtained from PBMCs. All receptors derive from a woman aged 18-29 years in good health and CMV-seronegative.

The CDR3 protein is CASSLVAGEGNEQYF. CDR3 nucleotides: TGTGCCAGCAGCTTGGTGGCAGGGGAAGGCAACGAGCAGTACTTC. J is TRBJ2-7 and V is TRBV5-6, with D possibly TRBD1 on 6 matching bases. In germline, CDR1 is SGHDT, CDR2 YYEEEE. V dropped 0 bases and J dropped 5 bases, with 15 bases sitting between them. The CDR3 length is 15 residues.

In this sample, this clone turned up once. The genes are TRBV2 and TRBJ2-3; 13 bases fit TRBD2. The junction had 5 bases not matched to a gene; V was cut back by 5 bases and J by 0 bases. The CDR3 is made up of 17 amino acids. The germline gives CDR1 SNHLY, CDR2 FYNNEI. CDR3 sequence: CASSRTSGGLSTDTQYF. The DNA of the CDR3 is TGTGCCAGCAGTCGGACTAGCGGGGGCCTTAGCACAGATACGCAGTATTTT.

This clone has just one count. This chain joins TRBV5-1 and TRBJ2-7; 7 nucleotides match TRBD1. From germline, CDR1 is SGHRS and CDR2 YFSETQ. The CDR3 has 16 amino acids. Trimming cost V 6 bases and J 2 bases; bases outside gene matches: 14. The CDR3 DNA follows: TGCGCCAGCAAACTATCACTTGGACAGGAAGCCTACGAGCAGTACTTC. Translation: CASKLSLGQEAYEQYF.

This clone was detected only once. The CDR3 bases are TGTGCCAGCAGCTTTGTCACAGAAGGCACTGAAGCTTTCTTT. Its translation is CASSFVTEGTEAFF. V usage is TRBV7-9 and J usage is TRBJ1-1; D is ambiguous. Germline CDR1 and CDR2: SEHNR and FQNEAQ (reference sequence). The CDR3 runs to 14 residues. V lost 3 bases to trimming and J lost 4 bases, with 12 bases between them.

Notes on this clone: This sample also contains other DNA sequences that code for the same CDR3. The chain employs TRBV6-1 and TRBJ1-2; 7 positions match TRBD1. Germline CDR1 MNHNS, CDR2 SASEGT. Trimming cost V 6 bases and J 4 bases; bases outside gene matches: 5. CDR3 size: 13 residues. DNA for the CDR3: TGTGCCAGCAGCCGTACAGGGGTCTATGGCTACACCTTC. It translates to CASSRTGVYGYTF.

This clone was found once. The rearrangement joins TRBV6-5 to TRBJ2-5; 12 nucleotides line up with TRBD1. With 6 bases clipped from V and 5 bases from J, the junction kept 7 bases outside the gene matches. CDR3 size: 15 residues. Germline V gene sequence: CDR1 MNHEY, CDR2 SVGAGI. CDR3 coding DNA: TGTGCCAGCAGGGGGGACAGGGGGCGAAAGGAGACCCAGTACTTC. Encoded protein: CASRGDRGRKETQYF.

V usage is TRBV2 and J usage is TRBJ2-5; 9 bases align to TRBD2. The CDR3 totals 14 residues. Unmatched junction bases numbered 2, after V lost 3 bases and J lost 3 bases. CDR1 is SNHLY and CDR2 is FYNNEI in the germline V gene. The CDR3 DNA reads TGTGCCAGCAGTGAGGGACTAGCTAAAGAGACCCAGTACTTC. As protein: CASSEGLAKETQYF. Complete variable domain (other parts from reference TRBV2 and TRBJ2-5): EPEVTQTPSHQVTQMGQEVILRCVPISNHLYFYWYRQILGQKVEFLVSFYNNEISEKSEIFDDQFSVERPDGSNFTLKIRSTKLEDSAMYFCASSEGLAKETQYFGPGTRLLVL.

The CDR3 sequence: CASSFRSGLEPYEQFF. As DNA, the CDR3 is TGTGCCAGCAGCTTTCGATCGGGACTAGAGCCGTATGAGCAGTTCTTC. This rearrangement joins TRBV11-3 to TRBJ2-1; 8 bases are a match to TRBD2. CDR3 length: 16 residues. Per the germline V gene, CDR1 is SGHNT and CDR2 is YENEEA. V gave up 3 bases and J gave up 8 bases; unmatched junction bases: 12.

The J gene is TRBJ1-2, the V gene TRBV28; possibly TRBD1 for D (6 bases). Germline V gene lookup returns CDR1 MDHEN and CDR2 SYDVKM. CDR3 length: 13 amino acids. Trimming took off 5 bases at V and 4 bases at J, with 11 bases between the two ends. In DNA, the CDR3 is TGTGCCAGCAGTACTCCGGACAGCTATGGCTACACCTTC. This sequence encodes CASSTPDSYGYTF.

This chain connects TRBV9 to TRBJ2-1; 7 nucleotides line up with TRBD2. Trimming at V came to 1 base and at J to 4 bases, leaving 2 bases not matched to a gene. The CDR3 is 14 amino acids. The germline V gene encodes CDR1 SGDLS and CDR2 YYNGEE. CDR3 nucleotides: TGTGCCAGCAGCGTACGGGGAGGGTACAATGAGCAGTTCTTC. Amino acids: CASSVRGGYNEQFF.

This rearrangement joins TRBV11-2 to TRBJ2-7; 9 bases line up with TRBD1. Germline loops: CDR1 SGHAT, CDR2 FQNNGV. The CDR3 sequence is 18 residues long. V lost 2 bases and J lost 3; bases outside the gene matches: 14. The CDR3 bases are TGTGCCAGCAGCTTATCGGGACAGGGACTCGGCCTTCTCTACGAGCAGTACTTC. Translating gives CASSLSGQGLGLLYEQYF.

This clone was found once. V gene TRBV10-3 combines with J gene TRBJ1-2, with TRBD1 matching over 9 bases. The length of the CDR3 is 14 residues. Germline loops: CDR1 ENHRY, CDR2 SYGVKD. V was clipped by 6 bases and J by 2 bases; unmatched bases: 4. The CDR3: CAIRGTGLNYGYTF. The DNA of the CDR3 is TGTGCCATCAGGGGGACAGGGCTAAACTATGGCTACACCTTC.

The chain is built from TRBV25-1 and TRBJ1-4; D not resolved. Trimming stripped 1 base from V and 4 bases from J, with 13 bases between. Per the germline V gene, CDR1 is MGHDK and CDR2 is SYGVNS. This CDR3 has 16 amino acids. CDR3 residues: CASSEFRLSSNEKLFF. The DNA of the CDR3 is TGTGCCAGCAGTGAATTCAGGTTGAGCAGTAATGAAAAACTGTTTTTT.

The V call is TRBV4-2, the J call TRBJ2-3; TRBD2 matches at 10 bases. The CDR3 covers 16 residues. Germline trimming cut 0 bases from V and 4 bases from J; bases unmatched to any gene: 4. Germline values: CDR1 LGHNA, CDR2 YNFKEQ. This CDR3 reads CASSQEERGGPDTQYF. CDR3 coding DNA: TGTGCCAGCAGCCAAGAGGAGCGGGGGGGCCCAGATACGCAGTATTTT.

The V gene is TRBV28, the J gene TRBJ1-2, with D perhaps matching TRBD1 (5 bases). The CDR3 is 15 residues long. V was cut by 2 bases and J by 2 bases, with 12 bases left in between. The V gene's germline CDR1 is MDHEN and CDR2 SYDVKM. The CDR3 DNA reads TGTGCCAGCAGTTTAGGCGGCAGGGTAAACTATGGCTACACCTTC. Its protein is CASSLGGRVNYGYTF.

This chain joins TRBV25-1 and TRBJ1-1; 9 bases are a match to TRBD1. The CDR3 runs to 16 residues. Germline CDR1 MGHDK, CDR2 SYGVNS. Unmatched junction bases numbered 9, after V lost 5 bases and J lost 2 bases. The CDR3 loop is CASSSTWGQGNTEAFF. The CDR3 DNA is TGTGCCAGCAGTTCGACTTGGGGACAGGGAAACACTGAAGCTTTCTTT.

V usage is TRBV5-1 and J usage is TRBJ1-4; 8 bases align to TRBD1. The CDR3 extends over 16 amino acids. Germline CDR1 SGHRS, CDR2 YFSETQ. V gave up 5 bases and J gave up 4 bases; unmatched junction bases: 10. The CDR3 DNA reads as TGCGCCAGCAGGTATGGGACAGGCACGGATAATGAAAAACTGTTTTTT. Translated, it gives CASRYGTGTDNEKLFF.

The chain is built from TRBV30 and TRBJ2-7, with 8 bases aligning to TRBD1. The CDR3 covers 13 residues. V shed 5 bases, J shed 3 bases, and the junction held 6 bases outside the gene matches. The germline gives CDR1 GTSNPN, CDR2 SVGIG (reference sequence). The CDR3 loop is CAWETGDRYEQYF. DNA of the CDR3: TGTGCCTGGGAGACAGGGGACCGCTACGAGCAGTACTTC.

This clone was seen just once. The V and J genes are TRBV6-5 and TRBJ2-7; the D gene is possibly TRBD2 (5 bases). V was pared by 0 bases and J by 5 bases, with 11 bases between. Germline assignment: CDR1 MNHEY and CDR2 SVGAGI. This CDR3 spans 14 amino acids. CDR3 sequence reads: CASSYSTGSDEQYF. DNA of the CDR3: TGTGCCAGCAGTTACTCTACGGGATCGGACGAGCAGTACTTC.

This clone was observed a few times. This chain links TRBV11-2 with TRBJ1-6; TRBD1 matches at 9 bases. Trimming cost V 5 bases and J 8 bases; bases outside gene matches: 7. This CDR3 has 15 amino acids. Germline values: CDR1 SGHAT, CDR2 FQNNGV. This CDR3 is CASSGHRGLDSPLHF. The CDR3 DNA follows: TGTGCCAGCAGCGGACACAGGGGGCTGGATTCACCCCTCCACTTT.

The V gene is TRBV6-1, the J gene TRBJ1-2, with 7 positions matching TRBD1. This CDR3 has 14 amino acids. The V gene end was trimmed by 6 bases and the J gene end by 2 bases; junction bases not matched to a gene: 6. The germline V gene encodes CDR1 MNHNS and CDR2 SASEGT. CDR3 region: CASSLRGGNYGYTF. As DNA, the CDR3 is TGTGCCAGCAGCTTGAGAGGGGGCAACTATGGCTACACCTTC.

In its sample, this clone was seen a few times. J is TRBJ1-5 and V is TRBV6-4, with a possible D match to TRBD1 (6 bases). The V and J ends lost 10 bases and 0 bases respectively, with 16 bases between them. Germline assignment: CDR1 MRHNA and CDR2 SNTAGT. The CDR3 runs to 15 residues. In DNA form, the CDR3 reads TGTGCCACCGCCGCGGGGGCGGGTAGCAATCAGCCCCAGCATTTT. Translation: CATAAGAGSNQPQHF.

The chain has TRBV9 and TRBJ1-2; D call uncertain. Germline V CDR1 and CDR2: SGDLS, YYNGEE. V lost 3 bases and J 3 bases, leaving 9 bases between the germline ends. The CDR3 loop spans 13 amino acids. The CDR3 DNA reads TGTGCCAGCAGCGAGACTCCAGACTATGGCTACACCTTC. Protein: CASSETPDYGYTF.

The chain combines TRBV7-8 with TRBJ2-7; 8 bases match TRBD1. Germline V CDR1 and CDR2: SGHVS, FQNEAQ. The CDR3 has 18 amino acids. Trimming removed 5 bases from V and 0 bases from J; junction bases left unmatched: 15. The CDR3 sequence is CASSREPYHRGVSYEQYF. For the CDR3, the DNA is TGTGCCAGCAGCCGAGAACCTTACCACAGGGGGGTCTCCTACGAGCAGTACTTC.

The chain uses TRBV7-3 and TRBJ2-1, with a tentative D call TRBD1 (6 bases). The CDR3 has 15 amino acids. V shed 4 bases and J shed 7 bases, with 17 bases lying between them. The germline CDR1 and CDR2 sequences are SGHTA and FQGTGA. This chain's CDR3 is CASSSNDGRGNEQFF. CDR3 sequence (DNA): TGTGCCAGCAGCTCGAACGACGGCAGGGGAAATGAGCAGTTCTTC.

The rearrangement uses TRBV6-1 and TRBJ2-1, with a possible D match to TRBD1 (6 bases). Germline assignment: CDR1 MNHNS and CDR2 SASEGT. The CDR3 is 16 amino acids. V lost 0 bases and J 2 bases, leaving 11 bases between the germline ends. The DNA of the CDR3 is TGTGCCAGCAGTGAAGCGTGGGCAGGGGCCTACAATGAGCAGTTCTTC. Its translation: CASSEAWAGAYNEQFF.

The CDR3 bases are TGTGCCAGCAGTAAAAACAGGCTCAATGAGCAGTTCTTC. The encoded protein is CASSKNRLNEQFF. This chain links TRBV28 with TRBJ2-1, with a tentative D call TRBD1 (5 bases). The CDR3 has 13 residues. V dropped 5 bases and J dropped 6 bases, with 11 bases sitting between them. Germline V gene data show CDR1 as MDHEN and CDR2 as SYDVKM.

This chain links TRBV4-1 with TRBJ1-2; D gene uncertain. The CDR3 runs 16 residues. V shed 3 bases and J shed 0 bases, with 14 bases lying between them. The V gene's germline CDR1 is MGHRA and CDR2 YSYEKL. The CDR3: CASSHTHSLTNYGYTF. The DNA of the CDR3 is TGCGCCAGCAGCCACACACACAGCCTCACTAACTATGGCTACACCTTC.

V usage is TRBV15 and J usage is TRBJ1-5; no firm D call. From germline, CDR1 is LNHNV and CDR2 YYDKDF (reference sequence). Trimming took 5 bases from V and 5 from J, leaving 16 bases between them. This CDR3 contains 15 residues. CDR3 DNA: TGTGCCACCAGCGCACACCGAGGGCAGGATCAGCCCCAGCATTTT. This encodes CATSAHRGQDQPQHF.

The chain links TRBV7-9 to TRBJ1-3; 8 nucleotides match TRBD1. V shed 5 bases and J 1 base; nucleotides not matched to a gene: 7. Germline CDR1 SEHNR, CDR2 FQNEAQ (reference sequence). This CDR3 is built from 16 residues. The CDR3 reads CASSPRQGKSGNTIYF. The CDR3 nucleotides read TGTGCCAGCAGCCCAAGACAGGGGAAGTCTGGAAACACCATATATTTT.